Below are 22 T cell receptor beta chains sequenced from a single sample in a study of cytomegalovirus exposure and HLA in healthy donors. PCR was performed using 60 Vbeta and 13 Jbeta primers. Produced via immunoSEQ multiplex PCR; TCRdb's table is partial and in-frame only. The sample has 200,000 to 250,000 clones, roughly 80% seen once. The sample comprised PBMCs. These receptors were collected from a woman aged 25 to 39 in good health and CMV-seronegative.

The genes are TRBV5-1 and TRBJ1-1; D perhaps matches TRBD1 (5 bases). The CDR3 is 15 amino acids. The germline V and J ends were trimmed by 4 bases and 0 bases, with 13 bases remaining between them. Per the germline V gene, CDR1 is SGHRS and CDR2 is YFSETQ. The chain's CDR3 is CASSTWGGLNTEAFF. Here the CDR3 DNA reads TGCGCCAGCAGCACCTGGGGGGGATTGAACACTGAAGCTTTCTTT. Full variable domain (outside the CDR3, taken from reference TRBV5-1 and TRBJ1-1): KAGVTQTPRYLIKTRGQQVTLSCSPISGHRSVSWYQQTPGQGLQFLFEYFSETQRNKGNFPGRFSGRQFSNSRSEMNVSTLELGDSALYLCASSTWGGLNTEAFFGQGTRLTVV.

With respect to this clone: Other DNA sequences in this sample translate to the same CDR3. The chain couples TRBV6-1 to TRBJ2-1, with D perhaps TRBD1 (6 bases). The germline V and J ends were trimmed by 7 bases and 8 bases, with 9 bases remaining between them. The CDR3 extends over 11 amino acids. CDR1 MNHNS and CDR2 SASEGT come from the germline V gene. CDR3 residues: CASKGEHEQFF. CDR3 in DNA: TGTGCCAGCAAGGGGGAACATGAGCAGTTCTTC.

This clone was found once. The J gene is TRBJ2-7, the V gene TRBV7-9, with a possible D match to TRBD2 (5 bases). CDR1 and CDR2 from the germline V gene are SEHNR and FQNEAQ (reference sequence). The CDR3 sequence is 12 residues long. V lost 3 bases, J lost 4 bases, and 7 bases lay in between. The CDR3 region has the DNA TGTGCCAGCAGCTTGAGGGATTACGAGCAGTACTTC. This encodes CASSLRDYEQYF.

The chain links TRBV27 to TRBJ2-5; D is possibly TRBD1 (6 bases). The germline V gene encodes CDR1 MNHEY and CDR2 SMNVEV (reference sequence). V lost 7 bases, J lost 2 bases, and 11 bases lay in between. This CDR3 region has 13 residues. The CDR3 nucleotides are TGTGCCAGCACGGACAGATTTCAAGAGACCCAGTACTTC. Amino acids: CASTDRFQETQYF.

The J gene is TRBJ1-2, the V gene TRBV6-5; D not resolved. Germline V gives CDR1 MNHEY, CDR2 SVGAGI. This CDR3 is built from 13 residues. V lost 0 bases and J 4 bases, leaving 6 bases between the germline ends. CDR3 sequence: CASSYSGIYGYTF. In DNA, the CDR3 is TGTGCCAGCAGTTACTCGGGCATCTATGGCTACACCTTC.

The rearrangement links TRBV5-1 to TRBJ2-7; 7 bases map to TRBD1. The CDR3 totals 16 residues. Losses at the gene ends were 1 base for V and 5 bases for J; bases not matched to a gene: 12. In germline, CDR1 is SGHRS, CDR2 YFSETQ. CDR3: CASSLPSDRASHEQYF. The DNA of the CDR3 is TGCGCCAGCAGCTTGCCGTCTGACAGGGCTTCCCACGAGCAGTACTTC.

The chain links TRBV4-2 to TRBJ1-3; D call uncertain. The CDR3 sequence is 17 residues long. Germline lookup yields CDR1 LGHNA and CDR2 YNFKEQ. V was cut by 0 bases and J by 0 bases, with 12 bases left in between. CDR3 DNA sequence: TGTGCCAGCAGCCAAGATCCCACAGCCGACTCTGGAAACACCATATATTTT. This gives the protein CASSQDPTADSGNTIYF.

About this clone: Other DNA sequences of this sample code for an identical CDR3. The chain joins TRBV19 to TRBJ2-7; 8 positions match TRBD1. The CDR3 is made up of 14 amino acids. The V and J ends lost 5 bases and 2 bases, in that order; junction bases with no gene match: 5. The germline V gene has CDR1 LNHDA and CDR2 SQIVND (reference sequence). The CDR3 DNA reads as TGTGCCAGTAGTCCCGGACAGGGTCCCTACGAGCAGTACTTC. This translates into CASSPGQGPYEQYF. Using reference TRBV19 and TRBJ2-7 for the parts outside the CDR3, the full variable domain is DGGITQSPKYLFRKEGQNVTLSCEQNLNHDAMYWYRQDPGQGLRLIYYSQIVNDFQKGDIAEGYSVSREKKESFPLTVTSAQKNPTAFYLCASSPGQGPYEQYFGPGTRLTVT.

The chain is built from TRBV2 and TRBJ1-1, with 7 bases matching TRBD1. Germline trimming cut 7 bases from V and 2 bases from J; bases unmatched to any gene: 16. Germline V lookup: CDR1 SNHLY, CDR2 FYNNEI. The CDR3 is 17 residues long. For the CDR3, the DNA is TGTGCCAGCAAATCCCCCCGTGGGACAGAAAGAAACACTGAAGCTTTCTTT. This encodes CASKSPRGTERNTEAFF.

About this clone itself: The sample contains more than one DNA sequence encoding this CDR3. The genes are TRBV5-1 and TRBJ2-7, with D possibly TRBD1 on 7 matching bases. In germline, CDR1 is SGHRS, CDR2 YFSETQ. V was cut by 0 bases and J by 5 bases, with 12 bases left in between. There are 14 residues in the CDR3. The CDR3 spells CASSLGQGGDEQYF. The CDR3, as DNA: TGCGCCAGCAGCTTGGGACAGGGAGGCGACGAGCAGTACTTC.

This chain joins TRBV18 and TRBJ2-3; TRBD2 matches 9 bases. V lost 3 bases and J lost 0; bases outside the gene matches: 7. The germline CDR1 and CDR2 sequences are KGHSH and LQKENI. This CDR3 comprises 17 residues. CDR3 protein: CASSPPGLAGSTDTQYF. CDR3 nucleotides: TGTGCCAGCTCACCCCCCGGGCTAGCGGGAAGCACAGATACGCAGTATTTT.

The chain couples TRBV18 to TRBJ2-5; 8 nucleotides line up with TRBD2. CDR3 size: 15 residues. CDR1 is KGHSH and CDR2 is LQKENI in the germline V gene. After removal of 0 bases from V and 4 bases from J, the junction contained 4 bases not matched to a gene. CDR3 nucleotide sequence: TGTGCCAGCTCACCACCTGCGGGGGGCGGAGAGACCCAGTACTTC. It codes for CASSPPAGGGETQYF.

The chain combines TRBV4-1 with TRBJ2-5; 9 bases align to TRBD2. With 6 bases clipped from V and 4 bases from J, the junction kept 21 bases outside the gene matches. Germline lookup yields CDR1 MGHRA and CDR2 YSYEKL. There are 19 residues in the CDR3. For the CDR3, the DNA is TGCGCCAGCAGGGAAAGACCGGATGGAGCGGGGGGTTGGCGAGAGACCCAGTACTTC. Amino acid sequence: CASRERPDGAGGWRETQYF.

The chain employs TRBV30 and TRBJ2-3; the D is unclear. With 4 bases removed from V and 2 bases from J, the gap between germline ends came to 10 bases. Germline values: CDR1 GTSNPN, CDR2 SVGIG (reference sequence). The CDR3 is 13 amino acids. The CDR3 coding sequence is TGTGCCTGGAAGAAGCGTGTCACAGATACGCAGTATTTT. Amino acids: CAWKKRVTDTQYF.

The V and J genes are TRBV5-1 and TRBJ2-5; the D is unclear. Deletions cut 4 bases from V and 4 bases from J, with 11 bases between. The germline V gene has CDR1 SGHRS and CDR2 YFSETQ. The CDR3 consists of 13 residues. CDR3 amino acids: CASSDEPGETQYF. CDR3 nucleotides: TGCGCCAGCAGCGATGAACCGGGAGAGACCCAGTACTTC.

In DNA form, the CDR3 reads TGTGCCAGCAGGCTAGATACTGGTCAGCCCCAGCATTTT. As protein: CASRLDTGQPQHF. The genes are TRBV11-2 and TRBJ1-5; the D is unclear. Trimming left V 6 bases short and J 6 bases short, with 12 bases between. The CDR3 has 13 amino acids. In germline, CDR1 is SGHAT, CDR2 FQNNGV.

V is TRBV5-4 and J is TRBJ2-3, with a weak D call TRBD2 (6 bases). CDR3 length: 15 residues. V dropped 2 bases and J dropped 4 bases, with 14 bases sitting between them. Germline-derived CDR1 and CDR2 are SGHNT and YYREEE (reference sequence). The CDR3 DNA reads TGTGCCAGCAGCTTAGGCAGCGGGTTCCCAGATACGCAGTATTTT. This codes for CASSLGSGFPDTQYF.

V is TRBV27 and J is TRBJ1-5; D unclear. Germline V CDR1 and CDR2: MNHEY, SMNVEV (reference sequence). The V end was cut by 5 bases, the J end by 4 bases, with 9 bases between. CDR3 length equals 13 residues. CDR3 DNA: TGTGCCAGCAGTCCGGACTGGAATCAGCCCCAGCATTTT. Translating it yields CASSPDWNQPQHF.

This clone was counted only a few times. This sequence joins TRBV18 and TRBJ1-2; 8 bases agree with TRBD1. V was clipped by 1 base and J by 3 bases; unmatched bases: 7. The CDR3 length is 16 residues. Per the germline V gene, CDR1 is KGHSH and CDR2 is LQKENI. Written as DNA, the CDR3 is TGTGCCAGCTCACCACTGGCAGGGGGCGAAGACTATGGCTACACCTTC. Amino acid sequence: CASSPLAGGEDYGYTF.

The V and J genes are TRBV5-8 and TRBJ2-3, with 7 nucleotides matching TRBD2. The CDR3 runs to 15 residues. The junction had 7 bases not matched to a gene; V was cut back by 4 bases and J by 2 bases. CDR1 and CDR2 (germline): SGHTS, YDEGEE. This CDR3 reads CASSVGAGITDTQYF. As DNA, the CDR3 is TGTGCCAGCAGCGTAGGAGCGGGAATCACAGATACGCAGTATTTT. Full variable domain (rest looked up from reference TRBV5-8 and TRBJ2-3): EAGVTQSPTHLIKTRGQQATLRCSPISGHTSVYWYQQALGLGLQFLLWYDEGEERNRGNFPPRFSGRQFPNYSSELNVNALELEDSALYLCASSVGAGITDTQYFGPGTRLTVL.

The chain recombines TRBV7-9 with TRBJ2-3; D gene unclear. This CDR3 is built from 13 residues. V was cut by 6 bases and J by 5 bases, with 12 bases left in between. CDR1 is SEHNR and CDR2 is FQNEAQ in the germline V gene (reference sequence). CDR3 sequence: CASSSTSVDTQYF. CDR3 coding DNA: TGTGCCAGCAGTTCCACAAGTGTAGATACGCAGTATTTT.

Only a few counts were recorded for this clone. The chain is built from TRBV4-1 and TRBJ2-7, with 7 positions matching TRBD2. J gave up 5 bases and V 1 base, and 11 bases lay outside the gene matches. Per germline, CDR1 MGHRA and CDR2 YSYEKL. The CDR3 covers 16 residues. CDR3 DNA: TGCGCCAGCAGCCAAGGCGGAGCCGGGACTATCGACGAGCAGTACTTC. This encodes CASSQGGAGTIDEQYF.